The clone carrying this T cell receptor beta chain was found a few times. The antigen is unknown. A multiplex PCR was run with 60 Vbeta primers and 13 Jbeta primers. Method: immunoSEQ multiplex PCR; TCRdb's copy keeps in-frame clones and lacks some. The data show about 130,000 clones, around 80% seen once. The V end lost 3 bases, the J end lost 5 bases, and 10 bases lay between the germline ends. The CDR3 runs to 14 residues. Germline CDR1 is SGHTA and CDR2 is FQGNSA. The sample belongs to a study of cytomegalovirus exposure and HLA in healthy donors. Whole-study findings and limits: Likely technical artifact: a cluster of highly shared sequence variants. No immune exposure information besides CMV serostatus was available. Some V segments, including TRBV6-2 and TRBV6-3, were excluded as indistinguishable.

Material for sequencing was PBMCs. The chain links TRBV7-2 to TRBJ2-2; perhaps TRBD2 as D (5 bases). This TCR was sampled from a female donor in good health and CMV-seronegative. CDR3 bases: TGTGCCAGCAGCTTCCGGGAAGGGACCGGGGAGCTGTTTTTT. Encoded protein: CASSFREGTGELFF. The whole variable domain, filled in from reference TRBV7-2 and TRBJ2-2, reads GAGVSQSPSNKVTEKGKDVELRCDPISGHTALYWYRQSLGQGLEFLIYFQGNSAPDKSGLPSDRFSAERTGGSVSTLTIQRTQQEDSAVYLCASSFREGTGELFFGEGSRLTVL.